This TCR beta chain was captured in a study of blood T cell repertoires in COVID-19. Germline CDR1 LGHDT, CDR2 YNNKEL (reference sequence). The CDR3 has 13 amino acids. Trimming pared 6 bases from V and 6 bases from J, leaving 14 bases between. In the authors' workflow: Amplifying reference gene primers gave estimates of nucleated cell counts. Profiling relied on immunoSEQ multiplex PCR, and the TCRdb table lists in-frame clones only, not all of them. V and J calls and clone size are given by that table; D and trimming were obtained from the DNA. The table has some 150,000 clones, about nine tenths seen once.

Material: peripheral blood. The V call is TRBV3-1 (or the pseudogene TRBV3-2), the J call TRBJ1-1, with D possibly TRBD1 on 5 matching bases. This TCR was recovered from a man between 50 and 59 years old with active COVID-19. CDR3 DNA: TGTGCCAGCAGTTACGCAAGGGGCCCTGAAGCTTTCTTT. It encodes CASSYARGPEAFF.